This T cell receptor beta chain was captured in a study of T cells in Graves' hyperthyroidism and ophthalmopathy. Amplification of TCR beta CDR3 regions was performed using RNA transcripts as template. In the first-round RT-PCR of the TCR CDR3, the HTBI primer set was used. MiXCR was run by TCRdb on the multiplex PCR reads, yielding one entry per CDR3 protein. The sample records hundreds of thousands of distinct CDR3 sequences, around 19% being singletons. Trimming cost V 4 bases and J 6 bases; bases outside gene matches: 8. The germline gives CDR1 SGHNT, CDR2 YYREEE (reference sequence). The CDR3 runs 15 residues. This clonotype was seen only once. Its antigen is not known. General study findings and limits: Model output signaled ophthalmopathy a median about 6.3 months ahead of onset.

This chain connects TRBV5-4 to TRBJ2-3, with 10 bases matching TRBD2. The clonotype was recovered from a woman aged 45 to 65 with Graves' hyperthyroidism that later progressed to Graves' ophthalmopathy. What was sequenced was blood. CDR3 sequence: CASSQLAGLPDTQYF. The CDR3 DNA reads as TGTGCCAGCAGCCAACTAGCGGGACTCCCCGATACGCAGTATTTT.